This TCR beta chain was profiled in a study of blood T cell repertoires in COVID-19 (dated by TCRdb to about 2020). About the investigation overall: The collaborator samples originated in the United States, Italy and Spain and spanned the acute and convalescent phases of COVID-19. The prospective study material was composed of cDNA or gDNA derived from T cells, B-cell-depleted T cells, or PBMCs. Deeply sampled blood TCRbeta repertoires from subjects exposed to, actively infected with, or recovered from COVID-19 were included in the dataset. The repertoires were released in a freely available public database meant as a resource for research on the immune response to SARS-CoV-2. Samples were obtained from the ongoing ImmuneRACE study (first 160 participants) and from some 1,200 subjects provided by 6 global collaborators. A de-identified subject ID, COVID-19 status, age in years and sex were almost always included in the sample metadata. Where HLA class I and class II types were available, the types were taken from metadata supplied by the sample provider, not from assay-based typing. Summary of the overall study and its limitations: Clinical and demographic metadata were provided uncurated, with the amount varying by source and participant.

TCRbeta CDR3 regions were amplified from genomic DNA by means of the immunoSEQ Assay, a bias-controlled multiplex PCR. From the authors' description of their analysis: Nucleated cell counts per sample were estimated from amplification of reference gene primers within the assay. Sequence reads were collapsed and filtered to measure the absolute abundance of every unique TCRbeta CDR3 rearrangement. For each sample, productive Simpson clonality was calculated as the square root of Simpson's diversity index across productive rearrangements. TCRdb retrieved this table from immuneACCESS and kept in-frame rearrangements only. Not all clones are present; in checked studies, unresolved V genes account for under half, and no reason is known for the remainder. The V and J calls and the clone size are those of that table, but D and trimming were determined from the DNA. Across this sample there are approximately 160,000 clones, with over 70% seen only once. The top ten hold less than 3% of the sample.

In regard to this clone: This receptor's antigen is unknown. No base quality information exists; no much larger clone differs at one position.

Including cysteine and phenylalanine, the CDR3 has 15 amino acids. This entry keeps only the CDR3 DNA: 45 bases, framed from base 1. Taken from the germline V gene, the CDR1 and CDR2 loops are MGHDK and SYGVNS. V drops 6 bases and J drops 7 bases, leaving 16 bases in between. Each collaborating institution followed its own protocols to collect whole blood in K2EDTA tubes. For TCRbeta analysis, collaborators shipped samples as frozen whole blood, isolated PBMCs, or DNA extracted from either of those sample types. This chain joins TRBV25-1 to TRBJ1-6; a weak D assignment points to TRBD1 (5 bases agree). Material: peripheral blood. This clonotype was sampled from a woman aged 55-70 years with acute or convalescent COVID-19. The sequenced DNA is TGTGCCAGCAGCGACCTCCCAGGGTACAATTCACCCCTCCACTTT. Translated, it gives CASSDLPGYNSPLHF.